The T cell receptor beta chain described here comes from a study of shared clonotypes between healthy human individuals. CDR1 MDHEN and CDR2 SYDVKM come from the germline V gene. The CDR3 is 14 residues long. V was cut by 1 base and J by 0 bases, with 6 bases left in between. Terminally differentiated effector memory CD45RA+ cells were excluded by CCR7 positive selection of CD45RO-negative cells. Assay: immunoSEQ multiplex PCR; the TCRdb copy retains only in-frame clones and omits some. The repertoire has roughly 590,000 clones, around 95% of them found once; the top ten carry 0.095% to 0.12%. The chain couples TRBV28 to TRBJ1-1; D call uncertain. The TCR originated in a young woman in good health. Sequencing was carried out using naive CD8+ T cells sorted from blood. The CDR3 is CASSLLELNTEAFF. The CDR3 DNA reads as TGTGCCAGCAGTTTATTGGAATTGAACACTGAAGCTTTCTTT.